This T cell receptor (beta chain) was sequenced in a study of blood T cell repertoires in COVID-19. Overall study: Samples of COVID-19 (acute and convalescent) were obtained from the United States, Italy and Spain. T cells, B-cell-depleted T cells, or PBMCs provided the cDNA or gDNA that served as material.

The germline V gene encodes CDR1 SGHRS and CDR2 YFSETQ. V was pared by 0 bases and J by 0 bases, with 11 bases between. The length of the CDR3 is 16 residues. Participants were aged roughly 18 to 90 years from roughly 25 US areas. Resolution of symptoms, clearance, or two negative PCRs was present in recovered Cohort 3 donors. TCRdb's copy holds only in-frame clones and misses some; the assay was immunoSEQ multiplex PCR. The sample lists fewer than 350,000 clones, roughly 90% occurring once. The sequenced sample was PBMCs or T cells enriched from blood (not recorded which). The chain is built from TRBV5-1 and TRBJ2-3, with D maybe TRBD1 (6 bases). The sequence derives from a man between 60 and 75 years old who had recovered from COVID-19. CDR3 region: CASSLEAGVSTDTQYF. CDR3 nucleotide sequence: TGCGCCAGCAGCTTGGAGGCAGGGGTTAGCACAGATACGCAGTATTTT.